These 5 T cell receptor beta chains were all obtained from the same sample, sequenced in a study of blood T cell repertoires in COVID-19. Libraries were prepared by immunoSEQ multiplex PCR; TCRdb keeps only in-frame clonotypes and omits some of them. The sample consists of about 190,000 clones, approximately 80% of them appearing once. The specimen was peripheral blood. These TCRs come from a man aged 55 to 70 with acute or convalescent COVID-19.

The chain employs TRBV10-2 and TRBJ2-3, with 9 bases that match TRBD2. Germline loops: CDR1 WSHSY, CDR2 SAAADI. J gave up 2 bases and V 2 bases, and 8 bases lay outside the gene matches. The CDR3 loop spans 17 amino acids. The CDR3 sequence is CASSEASGVKNTDTQYF. Here the CDR3 DNA reads TGCGCCAGCAGTGAGGCTAGCGGGGTGAAAAACACAGATACGCAGTATTTT.

The CDR3 DNA reads as TGTGCCAGCAGTGAGGTTGACTTCACAGGGAATCAGCCCCAGCATTTT. Its protein product is CASSEVDFTGNQPQHF. This chain uses TRBV6-1 with TRBJ1-5; tentative D call: TRBD1 (6 bases). The CDR3 runs 16 residues. The germline CDR1 and CDR2 sequences are MNHNS and SASEGT. V was pared by 3 bases and J by 4 bases, with 16 bases between.

This clone was recorded a few times. This rearrangement joins TRBV27 to TRBJ1-6; 7 bases line up with TRBD1. The CDR3 totals 14 residues. Germline values: CDR1 MNHEY, CDR2 SMNVEV (reference sequence). V shed 8 bases and J 7 bases; nucleotides not matched to a gene: 8. The CDR3 DNA reads TGTGCCAGCGGGGTAGGGGGCAAAAATTCACCCCTCCACTTT. As protein: CASGVGGKNSPLHF.

A few counts support this clone. One end of the junction fails to match germline, which may point to a read error. The chain links TRBV9 to TRBJ2-5; 9 bases match TRBD2. This CDR3 spans 15 amino acids. Germline V CDR1 and CDR2: SGDLS, YYNGEE. CDR3 sequence (DNA): TGTGCCACCAGCCCTCAACGGCGGGGGGGGGAGACCCAGTACTTC. Translating gives CATSPQRRGGETQYF. Supplemented by reference TRBV9 and TRBJ2-5, the full variable domain reads DSGVTQTPKHLITATGQRVTLRCSPRSGDLSVYWYQQSLDQGLQFLIQYYNGEERAKGNILERFSAQQFPDLHSELNLSSLELGDSALYFCATSPQRRGGETQYFGPGTRLLVL.

The chain combines TRBV2 with TRBJ2-1; 13 positions match TRBD2. This CDR3 contains 15 residues. The germline gives CDR1 SNHLY, CDR2 FYNNEI. V was pared by 6 bases and J by 9 bases, with 8 bases of the junction left unmatched. The CDR3, as DNA: TGTGCCAGCAGACGACTAGCGGGAGGAATGGGTGAGCAGTTCTTC. It specifies CASRRLAGGMGEQFF.